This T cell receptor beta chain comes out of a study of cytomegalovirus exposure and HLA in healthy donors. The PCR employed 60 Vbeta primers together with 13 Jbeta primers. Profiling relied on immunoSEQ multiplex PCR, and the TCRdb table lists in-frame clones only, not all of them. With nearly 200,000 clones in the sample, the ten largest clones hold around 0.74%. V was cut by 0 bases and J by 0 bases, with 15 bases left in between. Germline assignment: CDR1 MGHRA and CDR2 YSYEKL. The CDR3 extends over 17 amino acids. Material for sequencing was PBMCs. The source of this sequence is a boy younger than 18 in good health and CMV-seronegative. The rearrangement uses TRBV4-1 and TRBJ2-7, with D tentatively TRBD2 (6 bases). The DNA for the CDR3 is TGCGCCAGCAGCCAAGATAGCGGTCGGGCGAGCTCCTACGAGCAGTACTTC. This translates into CASSQDSGRASSYEQYF.